The 18 T cell receptor beta chains in this list originate from one sample, sequenced in a study of shared clonotypes between healthy human individuals. The protocol was immunoSEQ multiplex PCR, while the TCRdb copy is restricted to in-frame clones and leaves out a portion. This table holds 950,000 to 1,100,000 clones, about 76% found once. The sample taken for sequencing was memory CD4+ T cells sorted from blood. Described subset: CD45RA-negative fraction. The receptors come from a man between 18 and 29 years old in good health.

Remarks on this clone: This same CDR3 is encoded by further DNA sequences in the sample. The chain couples TRBV5-8 to TRBJ1-5, with 9 bases lining up with TRBD1. This CDR3 has 15 amino acids. The V gene's germline CDR1 is SGHTS and CDR2 YDEGEE. The V gene end was trimmed by 7 bases and the J gene end by 0 bases; junction bases not matched to a gene: 5. In DNA, the CDR3 is TGTGCCAGCTCACCGGGACAGGGTAGCAATCAGCCCCAGCATTTT. Translated, it gives CASSPGQGSNQPQHF.

The rearrangement uses TRBV6-6 and TRBJ2-6; TRBD1 matches 9 bases. The CDR3 extends over 15 amino acids. After removal of 5 bases from V and 2 bases from J, the junction contained 1 base not matched to a gene. Germline V CDR1 and CDR2: MNHNY, SVGAGI (reference sequence). DNA of the CDR3: TGTGCCAGCAGTACAGGGGGCACTGGGGCCAACGTCCTGACTTTC. It yields the protein CASSTGGTGANVLTF.

The V and J genes are TRBV16 and TRBJ1-5; possible D gene TRBD1, 5 bases. Germline V CDR1 and CDR2: KGHSY, FQNENV. This CDR3 has 14 residues. V was cut by 4 bases and J by 1 base, with 8 bases left in between. The CDR3 nucleotides read TGTGCCAGCAGCCCCCGGGACAGCAATCAGCCCCAGCATTTT. This encodes CASSPRDSNQPQHF.

This clone has only one observation. The J gene is TRBJ2-5, the V gene TRBV2; D is ambiguous. The germline CDR1 and CDR2 sequences are SNHLY and FYNNEI. This CDR3 spans 14 amino acids. Trimming cost V 4 bases and J 1 base, with 10 bases left between them. The CDR3 reads CASSGYNFQETQYF. CDR3 DNA: TGTGCCAGCAGTGGTTACAACTTCCAAGAGACCCAGTACTTC. The full variable domain, its missing parts supplied by reference TRBV2 and TRBJ2-5, is EPEVTQTPSHQVTQMGQEVILRCVPISNHLYFYWYRQILGQKVEFLVSFYNNEISEKSEIFDDQFSVERPDGSNFTLKIRSTKLEDSAMYFCASSGYNFQETQYFGPGTRLLVL.

This chain connects TRBV6-5 to TRBJ1-6; D perhaps matches TRBD1 (6 bases). The germline CDR1 and CDR2 sequences are MNHEY and SVGAGI. Trimming pared 2 bases from V and 6 bases from J, leaving 8 bases between. This CDR3 is built from 14 residues. The CDR3 region has the DNA TGTGCCAGCAGTTACGTAGGGGGTAATTCACCCCTCCACTTT. Encoded protein: CASSYVGGNSPLHF.

About this clone: One end of the junction does not line up with germline, which may come from a read error. V is TRBV9 and J is TRBJ2-3; the match to TRBD2 covers 10 bases. This CDR3 contains 16 residues. Looked up from germline, CDR1 is SGDLS and CDR2 is YYNGEE. The CDR3 DNA sequence: TGTGCCGGCAGCCTGACTAGCGGGCTAAGCACAGATACGCAGTATTTT. Translation gives CAGSLTSGLSTDTQYF. The variable domain in full, with the rest retrieved from reference TRBV9 and TRBJ2-3, is DSGVTQTPKHLITATGQRVTLRCSPRSGDLSVYWYQQSLDQGLQFLIQYYNGEERAKGNILERFSAQQFPDLHSELNLSSLELGDSALYFCAGSLTSGLSTDTQYFGPGTRLTVL.

This chain links TRBV7-9 with TRBJ1-3; D is ambiguous. The germline CDR1 and CDR2 sequences are SEHNR and FQNEAQ (reference sequence). Trimming took 2 bases from V and 0 from J, leaving 11 bases between them. The CDR3 contains 16 residues. The CDR3 loop reads CASSLLSGNSGNTIYF. CDR3 in DNA: TGTGCCAGCAGCTTATTAAGTGGGAACTCTGGAAACACCATATATTTT.

The chain employs TRBV19 and TRBJ2-7; TRBD1 matches 7 bases. CDR1 is LNHDA, CDR2 SQIVND, per germline (reference sequence). This CDR3 is built from 16 residues. V shed 3 bases and J 1 base; nucleotides not matched to a gene: 9. For the CDR3, the DNA is TGTGCCAGTAGTATGAGGGACGGCAGGGGGTCCTACGAGCAGTACTTC. Its translation is CASSMRDGRGSYEQYF.

The CDR3 DNA is TGCGCCAGCAGTCACTCCCCGGTAGGGGCGCGCTTCTCTGGAAACACCATATATTTT. Residues: CASSHSPVGARFSGNTIYF. The chain has TRBV23-1 and TRBJ1-3, with D perhaps matching TRBD1 (5 bases). TRBV23-1 is an open reading frame whose function is uncertain. Trimming took 3 bases from V and 0 from J, leaving 21 bases between them. The CDR3 contains 19 residues.

The rearrangement joins TRBV4-3 to TRBJ1-6; TRBD1 matches at 7 bases. The germline gives CDR1 LGHNA, CDR2 YSLEER. Trimming took 4 bases from V and 4 from J; bases not matched to a gene: 4. This CDR3 spans 15 amino acids. The CDR3 DNA follows: TGCGCCAGCAGCCTAGGGACAGTTTATAATTCACCCCTCCACTTT. Protein: CASSLGTVYNSPLHF.

The chain employs TRBV4-2 and TRBJ1-5; the D gene is possibly TRBD1 (5 bases). Germline V CDR1 and CDR2: LGHNA, YNFKEQ. V lost 0 bases and J lost 1, with 13 bases in between. The CDR3 consists of 17 residues. The CDR3 DNA reads as TGTGCCAGCAGCCAAGATCTTGGGGGTAGGAGCAATCAGCCCCAGCATTTT. It codes for CASSQDLGGRSNQPQHF.

The chain is built from TRBV28 and TRBJ1-1; 7 nucleotides align to TRBD1. Germline CDR1 MDHEN, CDR2 SYDVKM. The CDR3 has 16 residues. Trimming cost V 8 bases and J 4 bases; bases outside gene matches: 16. The CDR3 reads CASPPGQSVVGTEAFF. The CDR3 DNA reads as TGTGCCAGCCCACCGGGACAGAGCGTTGTTGGCACTGAAGCTTTCTTT.

This chain joins TRBV30 and TRBJ2-7; TRBD1 might be the D (5 bases). This CDR3 has 13 amino acids. Germline CDR1 is GTSNPN and CDR2 is SVGIG (reference sequence). V was shortened by 3 bases and J by 0 bases, with 9 bases between the two germline ends. CDR3 nucleotide sequence: TGTGCCTGGAGGGGGCGGAACTCCTACGAGCAGTACTTC. It encodes CAWRGRNSYEQYF.

The chain couples TRBV10-3 to TRBJ1-6; 8 nucleotides agree with TRBD1. The CDR3 runs 14 residues. Germline values: CDR1 ENHRY, CDR2 SYGVKD. Trimming took 10 bases from V and 5 from J; bases not matched to a gene: 7. The CDR3 sequence is CANAPTGDNSPLHF. The CDR3 nucleotides read TGTGCCAACGCACCGACAGGGGATAATTCACCCCTCCACTTT.

As regards this clone: This sample includes further DNA sequences coding for the same CDR3. This chain uses TRBV7-2 with TRBJ2-1, with 12 bases that match TRBD2. Germline V CDR1 and CDR2: SGHTA, FQGNSA. The CDR3 runs to 14 residues. The V and J ends lost 4 bases and 7 bases, in that order; junction bases with no gene match: 2. In nucleotides, the CDR3 is TGTGCCAGCAGCTCCGGGACTAGCGGGAATGAGCAGTTCTTC. Residues: CASSSGTSGNEQFF.

This clone was picked up one time. The V gene is TRBV5-5, the J gene TRBJ1-4; TRBD1 aligns across 7 bases. The CDR3 is made up of 15 amino acids. Germline V gives CDR1 SGHKS, CDR2 YYEKEE (reference sequence). V gave up 5 bases and J gave up 5 bases; unmatched junction bases: 9. This CDR3 is CASSSTGIGNEKLFF. For the CDR3, the DNA is TGTGCCAGCAGTTCGACAGGGATAGGGAATGAAAAACTGTTTTTT. The full variable domain, completed using reference TRBV5-5 and TRBJ1-4, is DAGVTQSPTHLIKTRGQQVTLRCSPISGHKSVSWYQQVLGQGPQFIFQYYEKEERGRGNFPDRFSARQFPNYSSELNVNALLLGDSALYLCASSSTGIGNEKLFFGSGTQLSVL.

This chain joins TRBV2 and TRBJ2-7; 7 bases align to TRBD1. The length of the CDR3 is 13 residues. Germline CDR1 and CDR2: SNHLY and FYNNEI. V lost 9 bases to trimming and J lost 3 bases; unmatched junction nucleotides: 8. The CDR3 DNA reads as TGTGCCAGAGATGACAGGGTGAGCTACGAGCAGTACTTC. Its translation is CARDDRVSYEQYF.

As for this clone: Other DNA sequences in the sample encode the same CDR3. The rearrangement joins TRBV5-1 to TRBJ2-1; D possibly corresponds to TRBD1 (6 bases). This CDR3 is built from 11 residues. Trimming removed 3 bases at V and 13 bases at J, with 11 bases between. Germline V lookup: CDR1 SGHRS, CDR2 YFSETQ. The CDR3 DNA follows: TGCGCCAGCAGCTCGAACAGGGAACAGTTCTTC. Its translation: CASSSNREQFF.